The clone carrying this T cell receptor beta chain has just one count. Other DNA sequences from this sample encode an identical CDR3 as well. This specimen comes from a study of blood T cell repertoires in COVID-19. For the study at large: The United States, Italy and Spain provided the acute and convalescent COVID-19 samples.

Authors' processing steps: Reference gene primer amplification in the assay estimated nucleated cell counts. The protocol was immunoSEQ multiplex PCR, while the TCRdb copy is restricted to in-frame clones and leaves out a portion. That table furnishes V, J and clone size, whereas the DNA furnished D and trimming. The repertoire holds some 140,000 clones, more than 75% seen once, with around 2.1% in the top ten. Sequencing used peripheral blood. The origin of this receptor is a man between 65 and 85 years old with active COVID-19.

The CDR3 region has the DNA TGTGCCAGCAGTCAGGGAGGGGAGCAGTACTTC. This translates into CASSQGGEQYF. This chain joins TRBV6-5 and TRBJ2-7; 7 nucleotides align to TRBD2. The CDR3 is 11 residues long. Germline-derived CDR1 and CDR2 are MNHEY and SVGAGI. Trimming at V came to 5 bases and at J to 7 bases, leaving 2 bases not matched to a gene.